Listed here are 18 T cell receptor beta chains from one sample, sequenced in a study of blood T cells in healthy people across ages. Primers used in a second PCR of about 6 to 11 cycles were a sample-barcoded 5' primer and a J-beta primer mix. MiXCR was run by TCRdb on the 5' RACE reads, yielding one entry per CDR3 protein. This sample has some 1.7 million distinct CDR3 sequences, with 28% found just once. What was sequenced was blood. Source of these receptors: a woman in her 30s in good health.

The V gene is TRBV12-3 or TRBV12-4, the J gene TRBJ1-1; 11 positions match TRBD1. V lost 11 bases, J lost 5 bases, and 4 bases stayed unmatched. This CDR3 is 12 amino acids long. Written as DNA, the CDR3 is TGTGCCGGGGGACAGGGGGTTACTGAAGCTTTCTTT. It encodes CAGGQGVTEAFF.

The chain couples TRBV20-1 to TRBJ2-7; 7 bases map to TRBD1. The germline V gene has CDR1 DFQATT and CDR2 SNEGSKA (reference sequence). The J segment lost 3 bases and the V segment lost 6 bases, leaving 8 bases of the junction unmatched. The CDR3 is 13 amino acids. The CDR3 bases are TGCAGTGCCCTACTCAGGGGGTACTACGAGCAGTACTTC. It specifies CSALLRGYYEQYF.

This clonotype was picked up a small number of times. It differs at one base from a far larger clone, so likely a read error. The chain combines TRBV12-3 or TRBV12-4 with TRBJ2-1, with TRBD2 matching over 7 bases. There are 15 residues in the CDR3. For the CDR3, the DNA is TGTGCCAGCAGCCCAGCGGGAAGCTCCTACAATGAGCAGGTCTTC. Protein sequence: CASSPAGSSYNEQVF.

The genes are TRBV19 and TRBJ1-1; D remains unclear. V lost 1 base to trimming and J lost 5 bases, with 17 bases between them. The CDR3 is 16 residues long. The germline V gene encodes CDR1 LNHDA and CDR2 SQIVND (reference sequence). The CDR3 nucleotides are TGTGCCAGTAGTATAGTACCGGCGGGCGAAGGGACTGAAGCTTTCTTT. Translation gives CASSIVPAGEGTEAFF. Full variable domain (outside the CDR3, taken from reference TRBV19 and TRBJ1-1): DGGITQSPKYLFRKEGQNVTLSCEQNLNHDAMYWYRQDPGQGLRLIYYSQIVNDFQKGDIAEGYSVSREKKESFPLTVTSAQKNPTAFYLCASSIVPAGEGTEAFFGQGTRLTVV.

This clonotype was found many times. The chain combines TRBV7-6 with TRBJ2-7; 10 positions match TRBD2. Unmatched junction bases numbered 7, after V lost 5 bases and J lost 6 bases. The CDR3 extends over 14 amino acids. CDR1 SGHVS and CDR2 FNYEAQ come from the germline V gene. CDR3 sequence: CASSRASGGGEQYF. The CDR3 region has the DNA TGTGCCAGCAGCCGAGCTAGCGGGGGCGGCGAGCAGTACTTC.

This clonotype was counted a few times. As DNA, the CDR3 is TGTGCCAGCAGCTTTGTAGCGGGGGTAGATACGCAGTATTTT. Protein product: CASSFVAGVDTQYF. V is TRBV5-5 and J is TRBJ2-3, with TRBD2 matching over 9 bases. Germline lookup yields CDR1 SGHKS and CDR2 YYEKEE (reference sequence). This CDR3 comprises 14 residues. V shed 2 bases, J shed 5 bases, and the junction held 3 bases outside the gene matches.

This clonotype was counted only a few times. The V gene is TRBV5-1, the J gene TRBJ1-1; tentatively, D is TRBD1 (6 bases). Deletions cut 4 bases from V and 7 bases from J, with 20 bases between. CDR1 is SGHRS, CDR2 YFSETQ, per germline. The CDR3 runs 15 residues. CDR3 in DNA: TGCGCCAGCAGCCCTACGCAGGGGTGGAAGATTGAAGCTTTCTTT. This sequence encodes CASSPTQGWKIEAFF.

This chain connects TRBV7-7 to TRBJ2-4, with D maybe TRBD2 (5 bases). The V end was cut by 1 base, the J end by 13 bases, with 14 bases between. Germline-derived CDR1 and CDR2 are SSHAT and FNYEAQ (reference sequence). This CDR3 is built from 13 residues. CDR3 nucleotides: TGTGCCAGCAGCTTAGACGAGGGTAATGAGCAGTACTTC. It is translated as CASSLDEGNEQYF.

The chain has TRBV3-1 and TRBJ2-5; D tentatively reads TRBD1 or TRBD2 (5 bases each). The V end lost 5 bases, the J end lost 9 bases, and 16 bases lay between the germline ends. This CDR3 spans 13 amino acids. Germline loops: CDR1 LGHDT, CDR2 YNNKEL (reference sequence). The CDR3 region has the DNA TGTGCCAGCAGCTTGGGACCACTAAACGCCCAGTACTTC. The encoded protein is CASSLGPLNAQYF.

On this clonotype itself: One base away lies a much larger clone, so this may be a sequencing read error. This CDR3 is CSVDGGGSGSEQFF. The CDR3 bases are TGCAGCGTTGATGGGGGGGGGAGTGGAAGTGAGCAGTTCTTC. The V gene is TRBV29-1, the J gene TRBJ2-1; 7 bases align to TRBD2. V shed 3 bases, J shed 9 bases, and the junction held 11 bases outside the gene matches. Germline-derived CDR1 and CDR2 are SQVTM and ANQGSEA. This CDR3 is built from 14 residues.

This clonotype turned up a few times. A much larger clone sits a single nucleotide away, making a read error possible. The chain is built from TRBV7-2 and TRBJ2-1; D might be TRBD2 (5 bases). The CDR3 contains 15 residues. Germline CDR1 and CDR2: SGHTA and FQGNSA. V was trimmed by 5 bases and J by 3 bases, leaving 14 bases between them. CDR3 sequence reads: CASSTCVGDYNEQFF. CDR3 in DNA: TGTGCCAGCAGCACCTGCGTCGGGGACTACAATGAGCAGTTCTTC.

Concerning this clonotype itself: This could be a read error, since a much larger clone is one nucleotide away. The chain has TRBV5-1 and TRBJ2-6, with a weak D call TRBD1 (5 bases). The CDR3 totals 16 residues. Per the germline V gene, CDR1 is SGHRS and CDR2 is YFSETQ. The CDR3 coding sequence is TGCGCCAGCAGCTTGGCCACAGACTCTGGGGCCAACGTCCGGACTTTC. Its translation: CASSLATDSGANVRTF.

This clonotype was recorded a few times. The rearrangement uses TRBV2 and TRBJ2-4; possible D gene TRBD1, 5 bases. Per the germline V gene, CDR1 is SNHLY and CDR2 is FYNNEI. V was trimmed by 4 bases and J by 7 bases, leaving 14 bases between them. The length of the CDR3 is 14 residues. The CDR3 DNA sequence: TGTGCCAGCAGTGCCAAACAGGTCGGGAACATTCAGTACTTC. Protein product: CASSAKQVGNIQYF.

The chain recombines TRBV7-9 with TRBJ2-5, with D unclear. The length of the CDR3 is 13 residues. The V gene's germline CDR1 is SEHNR and CDR2 FQNEAQ (reference sequence). V gave up 0 bases and J gave up 3 bases, with 5 bases separating them. CDR3 sequence (DNA): TGTGCCAGCAGCTTAGCCTACAAAGAGACCCAGTACTTC. Translation gives CASSLAYKETQYF.

This clonotype was recorded a few times. J is TRBJ2-3 and V is TRBV6-1; 8 nucleotides agree with TRBD1. Germline CDR1 and CDR2: MNHNS and SASEGT. The CDR3 is 12 amino acids. The ends lost 8 bases at V and 4 bases at J; junction bases unmatched: 2. CDR3 DNA sequence: TGTGCCAGCTCGGGACAGGCAGATACGCAGTATTTT. Translation: CASSGQADTQYF.

This clonotype was seen many times. The J gene is TRBJ2-7, the V gene TRBV5-1, with 9 bases lining up with TRBD2. With V trimmed by 0 bases and J by 3 bases, 1 base remained unmatched. Germline loops: CDR1 SGHRS, CDR2 YFSETQ. The CDR3 is made up of 14 amino acids. The CDR3 reads CASSLGAGGYEQYF. CDR3 DNA sequence: TGCGCCAGCAGCTTGGGAGCGGGGGGCTACGAGCAGTACTTC.

The chain couples TRBV25-1 to TRBJ2-1, with D possibly being TRBD2 (5 bases). The germline gives CDR1 MGHDK, CDR2 SYGVNS. The CDR3 has 15 amino acids. Trimming stripped 6 bases from V and 5 bases from J, with 17 bases between. CDR3 loop: CASRYKRLRDNEQFF. CDR3 DNA: TGTGCCAGCAGATACAAGCGGCTTCGCGACAATGAGCAGTTCTTC.

This clonotype was detected only a few times. CDR3 protein: CASTSGRLQETQYF. CDR3 coding DNA: TGCGCCAGCACCTCGGGACGGCTTCAAGAGACCCAGTACTTC. This chain joins TRBV5-1 and TRBJ2-5; TRBD1 or TRBD2 may be the D gene (5 bases each). V was trimmed by 6 bases and J by 2 bases, leaving 14 bases between them. Germline V gene data show CDR1 as SGHRS and CDR2 as YFSETQ. The CDR3 length is 14 residues.